Listed below are T cell receptor beta chains from one sample, sequenced in a study of T cells in tumors after PD-1 blockade. Profiling relied on immunoSEQ multiplex PCR, and the TCRdb table lists in-frame clones only, not all of them. The sample consists of approximately 19,000 clones, roughly 80% of them appearing once. Here the sequenced sample was PBMCs, taken after anti-PD-1 therapy. The source is a human donor with advanced basal cell or squamous cell carcinoma (not recorded which). Each CDR3 is given with its conserved first and last residue. The order of the fields is clone size, J gene, V gene, CDR3 protein. For some rows the clone size is stated as once, few or many, or as a class when expanded; others skip it.

.	TRBJ2-1	TRBV7-3	CASSLSVGRVDNEQFF
.	TRBJ2-7	TRBV5-1	CASSAGQREQYF
.	TRBJ2-3	TRBV29-1	CSVDEGQGRTDTQYF
.	TRBJ2-4	TRBV7-2	CASTTGGAKNIQYF
.	TRBJ2-5	TRBV4-1	CASSQFFSVQETQYF
.	TRBJ2-3	TRBV19	CASSIEGRSLDTQYF
once	TRBJ2-5	TRBV29-1	CSAPGLAVQETQYF
.	TRBJ1-3	TRBV5-1	CASSLGTPGDTIYF
once	TRBJ2-3	TRBV28	CASRWGLSTDTQYF
.	TRBJ2-1	TRBV6-1	CASSDVIAGSSYNEQFF
once	TRBJ2-5	TRBV2	CASSDPGVRETQYF
few	TRBJ1-2	TRBV13	CASSLDRVYGYTF
.	TRBJ1-1	TRBV4-2	CASSQVWGGPSKGTEAFF
.	TRBJ2-1	TRBV10-3	CAMRRSLQGEQFF
.	TRBJ1-5	TRBV7-9	CASSQNRGIADQPQHF
.	TRBJ1-2	TRBV5-8	CASSLGGTTYGYTF
once	TRBJ2-3	TRBV18	CASSPTEHTDTQYF
.	TRBJ2-3	TRBV7-8	CASSLPWGDTQYF
.	TRBJ2-7	TRBV11-3	CASSSGRYEQYF
once	TRBJ2-3	TRBV29-1	CSVESPLTDTQYF
.	TRBJ2-2	TRBV7-2	CASRPPGLAIGELFF
once	TRBJ1-2	TRBV19	CASSIDPNYGYTF
.	TRBJ1-1	TRBV5-1	CASSLAGTANTEAFF
once	TRBJ2-5	TRBV18	CASSPRDAETQYF
.	TRBJ2-3	TRBV5-1	CASSTDGQPSTDTQYF
.	TRBJ2-1	TRBV2	CATHGGLYEQFF
few	TRBJ2-3	TRBV15	CATSRVASSTDTQYF
.	TRBJ2-1	TRBV29-1	CSVNEGGVNEQFF
.	TRBJ1-5	TRBV5-1	CASSPGQGVQPQHF
.	TRBJ2-3	TRBV24-1	CATKINPGGRSTDTQYF
.	TRBJ2-7	TRBV5-1	CASSWRDRGGEQYF
.	TRBJ1-6	TRBV28	CASKPEGGNNSPLHF
.	TRBJ1-1	TRBV25-1	CASSASDRGNTEAFF
once	TRBJ1-4	TRBV20-1	CSASVGEKLFF
.	TRBJ2-3	TRBV6-5	CASRVGGAGADTQYF
.	TRBJ1-1	TRBV5-1	CASSLAGQGEAFF
.	TRBJ2-3	TRBV6-1	CASSELGSSDTQYF
.	TRBJ2-3	TRBV7-2	CASSLVGLAGGTDTQYF
.	TRBJ1-5	TRBV6-5	CASRLDSYSNQPQHF
few	TRBJ2-3	TRBV7-2	CASSSMVTDTQYF
.	TRBJ1-2	TRBV11-3	CASSQAGGLTYGYTF
.	TRBJ2-1	TRBV7-3	CASSLGGDLHEQFF
.	TRBJ1-3	TRBV9	CASSLSLGNTIYF
.	TRBJ1-5	TRBV9	CASSVRWWRSHYSNQPQHF
few	TRBJ2-1	TRBV19	CATSRGYNEQFF
.	TRBJ1-5	TRBV19	CASTPRPGVTQHF
.	TRBJ1-2	TRBV7-9	CASSAGQSFYGYTF
.	TRBJ2-7	TRBV5-1	CASSSVSKGYEQYF
.	TRBJ1-1	TRBV6-6	CASRQGTEYAEAFF
.	TRBJ1-1	TRBV3-1/TRBV3-2	CASRDTGGTEAFF
once	TRBJ2-2	TRBV7-9	CASSLGTLEHRGAVF
.	TRBJ1-5	TRBV5-3	CARSLSRGPEPQHF
once	TRBJ2-7	TRBV4-1	CASSPRTLAGVQPSEQYF